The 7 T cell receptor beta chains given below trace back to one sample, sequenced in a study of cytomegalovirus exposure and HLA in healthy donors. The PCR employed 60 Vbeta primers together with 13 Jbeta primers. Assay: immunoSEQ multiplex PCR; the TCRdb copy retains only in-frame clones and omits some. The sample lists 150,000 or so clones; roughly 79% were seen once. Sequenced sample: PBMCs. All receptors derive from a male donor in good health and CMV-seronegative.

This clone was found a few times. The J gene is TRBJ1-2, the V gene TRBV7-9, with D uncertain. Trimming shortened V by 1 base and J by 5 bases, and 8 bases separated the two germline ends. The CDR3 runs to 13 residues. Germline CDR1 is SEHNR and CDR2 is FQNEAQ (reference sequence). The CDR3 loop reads CASSLEAAYGYTF. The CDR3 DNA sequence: TGTGCCAGCAGCTTAGAGGCGGCTTATGGCTACACCTTC.

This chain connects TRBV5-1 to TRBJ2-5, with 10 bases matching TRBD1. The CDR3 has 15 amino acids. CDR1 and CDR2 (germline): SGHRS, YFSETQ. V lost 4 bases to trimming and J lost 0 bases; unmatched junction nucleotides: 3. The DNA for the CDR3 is TGCGCCAGCAGCCCGGGACAGGGGCACCAAGAGACCCAGTACTTC. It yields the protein CASSPGQGHQETQYF.

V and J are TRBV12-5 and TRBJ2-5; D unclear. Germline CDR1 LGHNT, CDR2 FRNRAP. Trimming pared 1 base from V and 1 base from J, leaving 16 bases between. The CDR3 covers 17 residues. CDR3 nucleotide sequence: TGTGCTAGTGGTTTGGCCCTCCCCCTCCCGGGCCAAGAGACCCAGTACTTC. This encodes CASGLALPLPGQETQYF.

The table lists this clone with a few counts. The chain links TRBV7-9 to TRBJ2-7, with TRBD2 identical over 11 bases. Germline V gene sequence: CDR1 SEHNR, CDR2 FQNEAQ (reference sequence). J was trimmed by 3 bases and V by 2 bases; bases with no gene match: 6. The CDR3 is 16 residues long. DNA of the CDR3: TGTGCCAGCAGCTTATTCTCTAGCGGGGGGATCTACGAGCAGTACTTC. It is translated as CASSLFSSGGIYEQYF. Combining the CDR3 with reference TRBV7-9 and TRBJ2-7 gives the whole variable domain DTGVSQNPRHKITKRGQNVTFRCDPISEHNRLYWYRQTLGQGPEFLTYFQNEAQLEKSRLLSDRFSAERPKGSFSTLEIQRTEQGDSAMYLCASSLFSSGGIYEQYFGPGTRLTVT.

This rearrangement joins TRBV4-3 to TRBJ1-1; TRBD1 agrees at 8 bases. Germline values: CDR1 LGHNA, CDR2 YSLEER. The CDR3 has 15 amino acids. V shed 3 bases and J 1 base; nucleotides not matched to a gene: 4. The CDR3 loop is CASSQDRVWNTEAFF. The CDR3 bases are TGCGCCAGCAGCCAGGACAGGGTCTGGAACACTGAAGCTTTCTTT.

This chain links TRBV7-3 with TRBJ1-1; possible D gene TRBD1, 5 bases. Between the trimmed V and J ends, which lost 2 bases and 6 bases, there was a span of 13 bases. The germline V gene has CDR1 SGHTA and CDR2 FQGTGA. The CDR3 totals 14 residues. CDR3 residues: CASSLGAGRAEAFF. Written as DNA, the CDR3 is TGTGCCAGCAGCTTAGGGGCAGGGAGGGCTGAAGCTTTCTTT. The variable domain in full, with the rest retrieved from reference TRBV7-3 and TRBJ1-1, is GAGVSQTPSNKVTEKGKYVELRCDPISGHTALYWYRQSLGQGPEFLIYFQGTGAADDSGLPNDRFFAVRPEGSVSTLKIQRTERGDSAVYLCASSLGAGRAEAFFGQGTRLTVV.

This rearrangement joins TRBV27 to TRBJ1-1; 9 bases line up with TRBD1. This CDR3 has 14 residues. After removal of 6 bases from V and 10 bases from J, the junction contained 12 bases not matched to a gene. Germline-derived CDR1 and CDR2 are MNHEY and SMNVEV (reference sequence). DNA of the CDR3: TGTGCCAGCAGACATAAACCGGTGACAGGGGGAGCTTTCTTT. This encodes CASRHKPVTGGAFF.